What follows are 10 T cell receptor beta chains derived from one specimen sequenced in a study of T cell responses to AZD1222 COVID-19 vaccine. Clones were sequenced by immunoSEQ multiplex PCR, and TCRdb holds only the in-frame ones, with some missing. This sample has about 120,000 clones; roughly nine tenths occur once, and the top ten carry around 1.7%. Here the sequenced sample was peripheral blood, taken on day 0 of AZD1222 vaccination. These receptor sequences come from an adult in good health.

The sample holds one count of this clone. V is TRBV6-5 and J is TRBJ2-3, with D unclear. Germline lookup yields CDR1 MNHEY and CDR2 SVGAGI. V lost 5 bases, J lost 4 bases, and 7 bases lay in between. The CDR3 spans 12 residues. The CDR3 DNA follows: TGTGCCAGCAGTAACGACGCAGATACGCAGTATTTT. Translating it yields CASSNDADTQYF.

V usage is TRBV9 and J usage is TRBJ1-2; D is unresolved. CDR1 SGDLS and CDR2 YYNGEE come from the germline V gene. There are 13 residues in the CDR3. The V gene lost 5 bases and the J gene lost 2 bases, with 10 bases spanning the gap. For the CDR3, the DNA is TGTGCCAGCAGTTCCCGGGCCAACTATGGCTACACCTTC. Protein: CASSSRANYGYTF.

The CDR3 here is CASNGLGTGAATNEKLFF. The CDR3 DNA reads as TGTGCCAGCAATGGGTTAGGGACAGGGGCCGCAACTAATGAAAAACTGTTTTTT. V usage is TRBV28 and J usage is TRBJ1-4; 10 bases fit TRBD1. CDR1 is MDHEN, CDR2 SYDVKM, per germline. CDR3 length: 18 amino acids. V lost 7 bases and J lost 0; bases outside the gene matches: 11.

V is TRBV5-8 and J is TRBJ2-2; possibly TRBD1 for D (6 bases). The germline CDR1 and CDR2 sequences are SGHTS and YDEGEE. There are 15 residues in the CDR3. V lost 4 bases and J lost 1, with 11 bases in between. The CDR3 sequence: CASSLGGLNTGELFF. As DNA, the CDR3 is TGTGCCAGCAGCCTAGGGGGATTGAACACCGGGGAGCTGTTTTTT.

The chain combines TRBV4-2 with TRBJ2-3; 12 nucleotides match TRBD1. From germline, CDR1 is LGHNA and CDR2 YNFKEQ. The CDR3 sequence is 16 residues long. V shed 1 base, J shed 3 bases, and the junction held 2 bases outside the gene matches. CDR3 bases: TGTGCCAGCAGCCAAGGGGACAGGGGGCGGACAGATACGCAGTATTTT. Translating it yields CASSQGDRGRTDTQYF.

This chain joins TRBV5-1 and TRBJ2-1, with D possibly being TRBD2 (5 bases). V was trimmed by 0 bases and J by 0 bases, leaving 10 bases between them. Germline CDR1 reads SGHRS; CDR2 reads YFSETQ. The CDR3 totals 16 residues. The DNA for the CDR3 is TGCGCCAGCAGCTTGGATCCGGGGAGCTCCTACAATGAGCAGTTCTTC. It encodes CASSLDPGSSYNEQFF.

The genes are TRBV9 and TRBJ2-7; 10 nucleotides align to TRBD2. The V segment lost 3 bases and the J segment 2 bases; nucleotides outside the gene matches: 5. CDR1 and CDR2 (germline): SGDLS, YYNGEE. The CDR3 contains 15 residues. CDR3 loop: CASSAGLATTYEQYF. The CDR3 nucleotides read TGTGCCAGCAGCGCGGGACTAGCGACGACCTACGAGCAGTACTTC.

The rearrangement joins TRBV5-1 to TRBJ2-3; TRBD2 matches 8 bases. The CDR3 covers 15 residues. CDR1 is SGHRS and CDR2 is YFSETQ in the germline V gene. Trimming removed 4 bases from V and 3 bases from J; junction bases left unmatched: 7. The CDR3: CASSVDSGVTDTQYF. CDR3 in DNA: TGCGCCAGCAGCGTAGATAGCGGGGTTACAGATACGCAGTATTTT.

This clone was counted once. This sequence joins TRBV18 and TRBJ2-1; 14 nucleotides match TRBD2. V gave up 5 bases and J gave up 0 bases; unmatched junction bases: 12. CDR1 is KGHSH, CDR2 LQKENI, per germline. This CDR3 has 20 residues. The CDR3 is CASSASPGLAGDGSYNEQFF. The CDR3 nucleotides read TGTGCCAGCTCAGCCTCTCCGGGACTAGCGGGAGATGGCTCCTACAATGAGCAGTTCTTC.

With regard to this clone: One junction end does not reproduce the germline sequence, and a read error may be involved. The CDR3 reads CASTQRGIGADTQYF. The CDR3 DNA follows: TGCGCCAGCACCCAACGGGGTATTGGCGCAGATACGCAGTATTTT. This rearrangement joins TRBV4-1 to TRBJ2-3; a possible D gene is TRBD2 (5 bases). CDR3 size: 15 residues. CDR1 and CDR2 from the germline V gene are MGHRA and YSYEKL.